Given below is one T cell receptor (beta chain) in context. Its cognate antigen has yet to be identified. Base qualities were left out, and no much larger clone turns up one base away. In addition, sequencing in three donor pairs included unstimulated CD8+ effector memory subsets alongside CD4+ naive, CD8+ naive, CD8+ TEMRA and CD4+ memory subsets. Sorted unstimulated T cells, along with proliferating T cells recovered from mixed lymphocyte reactions, underwent TCRbeta CDR3 sequencing. Fresh whole blood from about ten HLA-typed healthy donors served as the source for isolating PBMCs. From cysteine to phenylalanine, the CDR3 is 14 amino acids long. Only CDR3 DNA remains: 42 bases, in frame from the first base. CDR1 SGHDT and CDR2 YYEEEE were looked up in the germline V gene. V is reduced by 2 bases and J by 2 bases, leaving a spacing of 8 bases between them. The source of the sample is a study of siplizumab effects on memory and regulatory T cells (dated by TCRdb to about 2019). Background for the entire study: The study examined how the anti-CD2 antibody siplizumab affects alloreactive T-cell subsets in allogeneic mixed lymphocyte reactions built from human PBMCs.

The library was generated by the immunoSEQ multiplex PCR assay. Around 100,000 TCR templates per sample were assayed by the deep sequencing platform. Genomic DNA extracted from sorted T cells was used for TCRbeta CDR3 sequencing. Regarding the original processing steps: Clonal analysis of TCRbeta CDR3 data was done in the R programming language. Unstimulated samples were compared with post-reaction CFSE-low samples to define alloreactive CD4+ and CD8+ clones. By matching sequences to the repertoires of sorted unstimulated Treg and non-Treg cells, each alloreactive CD4+ clone was assigned a regulatory or non-regulatory origin. Not all clones reach the TCRdb copy of this immuneACCESS table, which keeps in-frame sequences only. Checked studies attribute under half of the gap to unresolved V genes and leave the rest unexplained. Clonal size and the V and J genes are those of that table, whereas D and trimming came from the DNA. This sample gives about 64,000 clones in total; around 96% of them show up just once. The top ten constitute 0.095% of the sample.

On the study overall, not on this receptor specifically: Because sequences at frequencies below about 10^-5 were poorly captured, only a minor fraction of alloreactive clones could be mapped back to unstimulated subsets. No functional confirmation was obtained for the suppressive function of proliferating Tregs from siplizumab cultures. Greater diversity appeared to be present in unstimulated naive T cells than in memory T cells, and a substantial contribution to the alloresponse seemed to be made by naive cells. The cumulative frequency of alloreactive sequences that could be traced back to unstimulated CD4+ memory T cells was significantly reduced by siplizumab. Among mappable alloreactive CD4+ clones, the Treg-derived fraction averaged 68.8% with siplizumab versus about 27% in control reactions. About 80-96% of proliferating CD4+ or CD8+ clones could not be given a naive or memory phenotype.

The chain uses TRBV5-6 and TRBJ1-5; the D segment cannot be called with confidence. The receptor comes from a human donor in good health. What was sequenced was naive CD8+ T cells sorted from blood. Sample cell subset or site, as interpreted from the label and publication: unstimulated naive T cells. The DNA reads TGTGCCAGCAGCTTAGGCCTGGGCAATCAGCCCCAGCATTTT. This sequence encodes CASSLGLGNQPQHF.